This T cell receptor beta chain came from a study of blood T cell repertoires in COVID-19. In its sample, this clone ranks as medium-sized. Profiling relied on immunoSEQ multiplex PCR, and the TCRdb table lists in-frame clones only, not all of them. The sample has 35,000 to 50,000 clones, over 75% seen once; the top ten hold 20% to 30%. This CDR3 spans 15 amino acids. Per the germline V gene, CDR1 is LNHDA and CDR2 is SQIVND (reference sequence). Trimming left V 5 bases short and J 0 bases short, with 11 bases between. Sequenced: peripheral blood. The TCR comes from a woman aged 60-75 years with acute or convalescent COVID-19. The rearrangement joins TRBV19 to TRBJ1-5; TRBD1 might be the D (6 bases). The DNA of the CDR3 is TGTGCCAGTAGTGGGACATTCAATAGCAATCAGCCCCAGCATTTT. Encoded protein: CASSGTFNSNQPQHF. Drawing the rest from reference TRBV19 and TRBJ1-5, the complete variable domain is DGGITQSPKYLFRKEGQNVTLSCEQNLNHDAMYWYRQDPGQGLRLIYYSQIVNDFQKGDIAEGYSVSREKKESFPLTVTSAQKNPTAFYLCASSGTFNSNQPQHFGDGTRLSIL.